The present T cell receptor (beta chain) was sequenced within a study of Ad26.COV2.S vaccination and SARS-CoV-2 variants. Some clones are missing from TCRdb's copy, which holds only in-frame ones; the method was immunoSEQ multiplex PCR. The sample has approximately 400,000 clones, about 85% seen once; the top ten hold 3.3%. Treatment in this sample: some 20 received Ad26.COV2.S at low or high dose, single or two shots; about 5 received placebo; per-sample allocation not given. The investigators took samples on day 63 after the first vaccine or placebo injection. Whoever gave the sample was an adult aged 18-55 years in Boston. There are 15 residues in the CDR3. V gave up 2 bases and J gave up 0 bases, with 13 bases separating them. Looked up from germline, CDR1 is SQVTM and CDR2 is ANQGSEA.

The specimen comprised peripheral blood, sampled in a trial of Ad26.COV2.S vaccine versus placebo. The chain joins TRBV29-1 to TRBJ1-1; possibly TRBD1 for D (5 bases). This clonotype originated in a person between 18 and 59 years old who received the Ad26.COV2.S COVID-19 vaccine or a placebo. The CDR3 DNA follows: TGCAGCGTTGAATTGCGTGGGACGGTGAACACTGAAGCTTTCTTT. Protein sequence: CSVELRGTVNTEAFF.